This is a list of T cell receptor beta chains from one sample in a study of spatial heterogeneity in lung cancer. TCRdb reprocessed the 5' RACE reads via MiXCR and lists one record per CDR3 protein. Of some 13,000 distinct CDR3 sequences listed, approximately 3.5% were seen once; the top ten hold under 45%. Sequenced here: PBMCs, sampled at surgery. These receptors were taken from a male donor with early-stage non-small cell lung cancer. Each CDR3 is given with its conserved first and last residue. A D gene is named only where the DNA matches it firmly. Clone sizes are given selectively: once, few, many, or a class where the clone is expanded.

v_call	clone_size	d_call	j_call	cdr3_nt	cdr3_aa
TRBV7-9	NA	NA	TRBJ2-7	TGTGCCAGCAGCCAGCGGGTTTATTACGAGCAGTACTTC	CASSQRVYYEQYF
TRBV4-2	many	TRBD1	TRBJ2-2	TGTGCCAGCAGCCCAAGATCGCGGGACAGGCCCACCGGGGAGCTGTTTTTT	CASSPRSRDRPTGELFF
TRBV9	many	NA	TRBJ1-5	TGTGCCAGCAGCAACTCACCTCATAGCAATCAGCCCCAGCATTTT	CASSNSPHSNQPQHF
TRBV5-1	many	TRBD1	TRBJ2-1	TGCGCCAGCAGCTTGGGACAGGGATACAATGAGCAGTTCTTC	CASSLGQGYNEQFF
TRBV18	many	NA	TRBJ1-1	TGTGCCAGCTCACCACCGGTCGGCACTGAAGCTTTCTTT	CASSPPVGTEAFF
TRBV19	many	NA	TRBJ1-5	TGTGCCTCTGGGAACAGGGACGTCGGTAGCAATCAGCCCCAGCATTTT	CASGNRDVGSNQPQHF
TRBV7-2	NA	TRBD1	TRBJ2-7	TGTGCCAGCAGCTCCCGACAGGGGCCATACGAGCAGTACTTC	CASSSRQGPYEQYF
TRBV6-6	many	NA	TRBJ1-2	TGTGCCAGCAGTTATGACAGGAACTATGGCTACACCTTC	CASSYDRNYGYTF
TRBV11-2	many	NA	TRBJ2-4	TGTGCCAGCAGCAGGGGGGAACACATTCAGTACTTC	CASSRGEHIQYF
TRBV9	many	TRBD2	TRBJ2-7	TGTGCCAGCAGCGCAGGACTAGCGGGAGATTACGAGCAGTACTTC	CASSAGLAGDYEQYF
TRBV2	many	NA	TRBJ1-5	TGTGCCAGCAGGCGGGACAGCAATCAGCCCCAGCATTTT	CASRRDSNQPQHF
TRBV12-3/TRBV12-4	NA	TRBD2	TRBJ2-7	TGTGCCAGCAGTTTAGCGCTAGCGGGAGGGTACGAGCAGTACTTC	CASSLALAGGYEQYF
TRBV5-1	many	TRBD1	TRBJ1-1	TGCGCCAGCAGCCGGACAGGGTTTTTGGACACTGAAGCTTTCTTT	CASSRTGFLDTEAFF
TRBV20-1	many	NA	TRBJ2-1	TGCAGTGCTCCTATCGGGGGGCACAATGAGCAGTTCTTC	CSAPIGGHNEQFF